The 14 T cell receptor beta chains in this list originate from one sample, sequenced in a study of T cells in Graves' hyperthyroidism and ophthalmopathy. The CDR3 regions of TCR beta were amplified from RNA transcripts. With the HTBI primer set, the TCR CDR3 went through a first round of RT-PCR. TCRdb analysed the multiplex PCR reads with MiXCR anew, one entry per CDR3 protein. The sample holds over 250,000 distinct CDR3 sequences; approximately 15% are singletons and the top ten take approximately 35%. The source material was blood. The receptors shown here come from a woman aged 40 to 55 with Graves' ophthalmopathy.

The chain carries TRBV18 and TRBJ2-5; the D gene is possibly TRBD2 (6 bases). The CDR3 consists of 14 residues. V gave up 4 bases and J gave up 0 bases, with 9 bases separating them. The V gene's germline CDR1 is KGHSH and CDR2 LQKENI. CDR3: CASSQLADQETQYF. The DNA of the CDR3 is TGTGCCAGCTCACAACTAGCTGACCAAGAGACCCAGTACTTC.

In this sample, this clonotype turned up a few times. One end of the junction fails to match germline, which may point to a read error. This chain uses TRBV7-2 with TRBJ1-2; D ambiguous. The CDR3 runs 12 residues. Germline lookup yields CDR1 SGHTA and CDR2 FQGNSA. The CDR3 protein is CASSHLNYGYTF. Written as DNA, the CDR3 is TGCGCCAGCAGCCACCTAAACTATGGCTACACCTTC.

This clonotype has a count of ten or more. The chain couples TRBV2 to TRBJ1-5; no clear D. The germline V gene has CDR1 SNHLY and CDR2 FYNNEI. The CDR3 is 14 residues long. Trimming cost V 4 bases and J 3 bases, with 10 bases left between them. The CDR3 sequence is CASSVSGYNQPQHF. In DNA form, the CDR3 reads TGTGCCAGCAGTGTGAGCGGATACAATCAGCCCCAGCATTTT.

This clonotype was seen ten or more times. CDR3 nucleotides: TGTGCCAGCAGCTTAGGCCTACAGGGGCGGTTGGGTGAGCAGTTCTTC. Its translation: CASSLGLQGRLGEQFF. V gene TRBV7-2 combines with J gene TRBJ2-1; 7 bases agree with TRBD1. J gave up 9 bases and V 1 base, and 12 bases lay outside the gene matches. CDR1 is SGHTA, CDR2 FQGNSA, per germline. This CDR3 comprises 16 residues.

This clonotype was seen ten or more times. The V gene is TRBV20-1, the J gene TRBJ2-5; TRBD1 agrees at 7 bases. Trimming at V came to 0 bases and at J to 5 bases, leaving 6 bases not matched to a gene. CDR3 size: 14 residues. Per germline, CDR1 DFQATT and CDR2 SNEGSKA (reference sequence). The CDR3 sequence: CSAREPTGQETQYF. CDR3 coding DNA: TGCAGTGCTAGAGAACCGACAGGGCAGGAGACCCAGTACTTC.

Only a few counts were recorded for this clonotype. V and J are TRBV4-1 and TRBJ1-2, with 8 bases lining up with TRBD1. Germline CDR1 is MGHRA and CDR2 is YSYEKL. After removal of 2 bases from V and 4 bases from J, the junction contained 6 bases not matched to a gene. There are 15 residues in the CDR3. The CDR3 region is CASSQTGGSGYGYTF. The CDR3 DNA follows: TGCGCCAGCAGCCAAACAGGGGGTTCTGGCTATGGCTACACCTTC.

This clonotype was counted ten times or more. The chain recombines TRBV2 with TRBJ1-5, with 7 bases matching TRBD1. There are 15 residues in the CDR3. With V trimmed by 6 bases and J by 1 base, 6 bases remained unmatched. Germline V CDR1 and CDR2: SNHLY, FYNNEI. CDR3 amino acids: CASRRDSMSNQPQHF. The CDR3 bases are TGTGCCAGCAGGAGGGACAGTATGAGCAATCAGCCCCAGCATTTT.

This clonotype has ten or more counts. The chain combines TRBV29-1 with TRBJ1-1, with no clear D. Trimming shortened V by 5 bases and J by 0 bases, and 10 bases separated the two germline ends. Germline assignment: CDR1 SQVTM and CDR2 ANQGSEA. CDR3 length: 13 amino acids. The DNA of the CDR3 is TGCAGCGTTATCGGGTTCATGAACACTGAAGCTTTCTTT. It codes for CSVIGFMNTEAFF. Complete variable domain (other parts from reference TRBV29-1 and TRBJ1-1): SAVISQKPSRDICQRGTSLTIQCQVDSQVTMMFWYRQQPGQSLTLIATANQGSEATYESGFVIDKFPISRPNLTFSTLTVSNMSPEDSSIYLCSVIGFMNTEAFFGQGTRLTVV.

This clonotype was seen repeatedly, ten times or more. The chain employs TRBV27 and TRBJ1-1; D is unresolved. The CDR3 loop spans 13 amino acids. Germline V gives CDR1 MNHEY, CDR2 SMNVEV (reference sequence). V lost 6 bases, J lost 6 bases, and 14 bases lay in between. CDR3: CASSLEAKAEAFF. DNA for the CDR3: TGTGCCAGCAGCCTTGAGGCCAAGGCTGAAGCTTTCTTT.

This clonotype was counted at least ten times. The chain has TRBV11-2 and TRBJ2-3; perhaps TRBD1 as D (6 bases). V lost 1 base to trimming and J lost 3 bases, with 11 bases between them. This CDR3 contains 15 residues. The germline gives CDR1 SGHAT, CDR2 FQNNGV. The CDR3 protein is CASSLARQETDTQYF. The DNA for the CDR3 is TGTGCCAGCAGCTTAGCCCGACAGGAGACAGATACGCAGTATTTT.

This clonotype was observed many times. In DNA form, the CDR3 reads TGTGCCAGCAGCTTAGCCCGCTCGGGCTGGGAGACCCAGTACTTC. This translates into CASSLARSGWETQYF. The V call is TRBV11-2, the J call TRBJ2-5; no firm D call. V was pared by 1 base and J by 5 bases, with 14 bases between. Germline V CDR1 and CDR2: SGHAT, FQNNGV. The CDR3 contains 15 residues.

This sequence joins TRBV20-1 and TRBJ1-4; a possible D gene is TRBD1 (6 bases). Germline lookup yields CDR1 DFQATT and CDR2 SNEGSKA (reference sequence). V was pared by 6 bases and J by 7 bases, with 15 bases between. There are 13 residues in the CDR3. The DNA of the CDR3 is TGCAGTGCGTCTCAGGGGCTTCCTGAAAAACTGTTTTTT. The encoded protein is CSASQGLPEKLFF.

This clonotype has a handful of counts. The J gene is TRBJ2-1, the V gene TRBV6-1; D gene uncertain. This CDR3 region has 13 residues. Looked up from germline, CDR1 is MNHNS and CDR2 is SASEGT. Trimming shortened V by 6 bases and J by 6 bases, and 12 bases separated the two germline ends. CDR3 sequence: CASRSPAPNEQFF. The CDR3 nucleotides are TGTGCCAGCAGATCCCCAGCGCCCAATGAGCAGTTCTTC.

About this clonotype: This clone may be a read error of a much larger clone one base away. The chain has TRBV11-3 and TRBJ1-5, with D perhaps TRBD1 (6 bases). The germline V gene encodes CDR1 SGHNT and CDR2 YENEEA. This CDR3 has 14 residues. The V end was cut by 6 bases, the J end by 4 bases, with 13 bases between. As DNA, the CDR3 is TGTGCCAGCAGTTCGGGACACCCGAATCAGCCCCAGCATTTT. Translation gives CASSSGHPNQPQHF.